Each of the 2 T cell receptor beta chains below was sequenced from the same sample in a study of shared clonotypes between healthy human individuals. The assay was immunoSEQ multiplex PCR, and TCRdb's table has in-frame clones only and misses some. Of hundreds of thousands of clones listed, around 73% are singletons. Sequenced input: memory CD4+ T cells sorted from blood. Sample subset: CD45RA-negative fraction. The receptors originated from a woman younger than 45 in good health.

As for this clone: This sequence may be a read error, since a much larger clone differs from it by one base. The rearrangement joins TRBV28 to TRBJ2-5; 7 nucleotides line up with TRBD1. The J call may be incorrect, as the DNA end agrees better with TRBJ2-7. The CDR3 spans 12 residues. Germline CDR1 reads MDHEN; CDR2 reads SYDVKM. CDR3 region: CASRTGPYEQYF. CDR3 nucleotide sequence: TGTGCCAGCAGGACAGGGCCCTACGAGCAGTACTTC.

This clone was observed once. The chain has TRBV5-1 and TRBJ1-1; D uncertain. V shed 2 bases and J shed 0 bases, with 8 bases lying between them. This CDR3 has 14 residues. The germline gives CDR1 SGHRS, CDR2 YFSETQ. The CDR3, as DNA: TGCGCCAGCAGCTTTAACACAGTGAACACTGAAGCTTTCTTT. This encodes CASSFNTVNTEAFF.